This entry lists 27 T cell receptor beta chains sequenced from one sample in a study of cytomegalovirus exposure and HLA in healthy donors. The PCR had 60 Vbeta and 13 Jbeta primers. This table comes from immunoSEQ multiplex PCR, and its TCRdb copy is limited to in-frame clones, with some not included. The sample holds 200,000 to 250,000 clones; over 60% are singletons and the top ten take 1.5% to 2%. The sequenced material came from PBMCs. Receptor source: a man aged 18-30 years in good health and CMV-seronegative.

This clone appeared once. The CDR3 sequence is CASSLGISSTDQETQYF. CDR3 DNA sequence: TGTGCCAGCAGCCTAGGTATCTCTAGCACCGATCAAGAGACCCAGTACTTC. V and J are TRBV7-3 and TRBJ2-5; perhaps TRBD2 as D (5 bases). Trimming took 5 bases from V and 2 from J, leaving 21 bases between them. The CDR3 consists of 17 residues. Germline V gives CDR1 SGHTA, CDR2 FQGTGA.

A single count supports this clone. This sequence joins TRBV18 and TRBJ2-1, with 8 positions matching TRBD2. J gave up 6 bases and V 4 bases, and 8 bases lay outside the gene matches. From germline, CDR1 is KGHSH and CDR2 LQKENI. The CDR3 is made up of 15 amino acids. DNA for the CDR3: TGTGCCAGCTCACGAGCGGGAGCGCTCTTCAATGAGCAGTTCTTC. It encodes CASSRAGALFNEQFF.

The rearrangement joins TRBV2 to TRBJ2-1, with TRBD2 identical over 7 bases. CDR1 is SNHLY and CDR2 is FYNNEI in the germline V gene. The CDR3 loop spans 16 amino acids. V lost 2 bases to trimming and J lost 3 bases; unmatched junction nucleotides: 7. In DNA form, the CDR3 reads TGTGCCAGCAGTGAAATGGTAGCGGGCTACTACAATGAGCAGTTCTTC. Translation gives CASSEMVAGYYNEQFF. Full variable domain (outside the CDR3, taken from reference TRBV2 and TRBJ2-1): EPEVTQTPSHQVTQMGQEVILRCVPISNHLYFYWYRQILGQKVEFLVSFYNNEISEKSEIFDDQFSVERPDGSNFTLKIRSTKLEDSAMYFCASSEMVAGYYNEQFFGPGTRLTVL.

The V and J genes are TRBV18 and TRBJ1-2; D is unclear. The ends were cut back, 0 bases at V and 7 bases at J, with 12 bases in the middle. The CDR3 extends over 14 amino acids. CDR1 KGHSH and CDR2 LQKENI come from the germline V gene. CDR3 residues: CASSPPDFVGGYTF. DNA of the CDR3: TGTGCCAGCTCACCACCCGACTTTGTAGGTGGCTACACCTTC. The variable domain in full, completed from reference TRBV18 and TRBJ1-2, reads NAGVMQNPRHLVRRRGQEARLRCSPMKGHSHVYWYRQLPEEGLKFMVYLQKENIIDESGMPKERFSAEFPKEGPSILRIQQVVRGDSAAYFCASSPPDFVGGYTFGSGTRLTVV.

The rearrangement uses TRBV11-3 and TRBJ1-3; D not certain. This CDR3 spans 14 amino acids. Germline V gene sequence: CDR1 SGHNT, CDR2 YENEEA. With 5 bases removed from V and 2 bases from J, the gap between germline ends came to 10 bases. The CDR3: CASSLAGTGNTIYF. Here the CDR3 DNA reads TGTGCCAGCAGCCTCGCCGGGACTGGAAACACCATATATTTT.

The gene calls are TRBV2 and TRBJ2-7; 12 nucleotides line up with TRBD2. The V gene end was trimmed by 6 bases and the J gene end by 2 bases; junction bases not matched to a gene: 5. The CDR3 totals 15 residues. CDR1 SNHLY and CDR2 FYNNEI come from the germline V gene. DNA for the CDR3: TGTGCCAGCAGCGATCTAGCGGGAGGGCCCTACGAGCAGTACTTC. This encodes CASSDLAGGPYEQYF.

This clone was counted between two and nine times. J is TRBJ2-3 and V is TRBV21-1; the table's D call, TRBD2, was not checked against the DNA. TRBV21-1 is recorded as a pseudogene. The CDR3 is made up of 18 amino acids. The CDR3: CASSKDPSGRGYTDTQYF. Written as DNA, the CDR3 is TGTGCCAGCAGCAAAGACCCCTCGGGGCGGGGATACACAGATACGCAGTATTTT.

This chain joins TRBV28 and TRBJ1-2, with TRBD1 identical over 9 bases. This CDR3 is built from 17 residues. After removal of 6 bases from V and 0 bases from J, the junction contained 11 bases not matched to a gene. The germline V gene has CDR1 MDHEN and CDR2 SYDVKM. As DNA, the CDR3 is TGTGCCAGCAGCTCCGGGACAGGGTTAGGGACTAACTATGGCTACACCTTC. This codes for CASSSGTGLGTNYGYTF.

V and J are TRBV7-2 and TRBJ2-6; maybe TRBD2 (5 bases). The CDR3 has 15 amino acids. Germline CDR1 is SGHTA and CDR2 is FQGNSA. Trimming removed 5 bases at V and 0 bases at J, with 8 bases between. Here the CDR3 reads CASSRELSGANVLTF. DNA for the CDR3: TGTGCCAGCAGCCGGGAACTCTCTGGGGCCAACGTCCTGACTTTC.

The chain carries TRBV29-1 and TRBJ2-6, with 8 bases lining up with TRBD1. CDR3 length equals 16 residues. Germline lookup yields CDR1 SQVTM and CDR2 ANQGSEA. Trimming took 8 bases from V and 5 from J; bases not matched to a gene: 14. The CDR3 bases are TGCAGCCTCGTGGGACAGGAAGGTTATTGGGCCAACGTCCTGACTTTC. It specifies CSLVGQEGYWANVLTF.

The chain links TRBV9 to TRBJ1-2, with D possibly TRBD1 on 5 matching bases. Germline values: CDR1 SGDLS, CDR2 YYNGEE. Trimming pared 2 bases from V and 0 bases from J, leaving 11 bases between. This CDR3 region has 15 residues. This chain's CDR3 is CASSVEGHTNYGYTF. The CDR3, as DNA: TGTGCCAGCAGCGTGGAAGGACATACTAACTATGGCTACACCTTC.

This clone was seen more than once but under ten times. The CDR3 DNA is TGTGCCAGCGACATAACAGATACGCAGTATTTT. Its protein is CASDITDTQYF. The rearrangement joins TRBV2 to TRBJ2-3, with D unresolved. Germline CDR1 and CDR2: SNHLY and FYNNEI. With 8 bases removed from V and 3 bases from J, the gap between germline ends came to 6 bases. The CDR3 covers 11 residues. The full variable domain, its missing parts supplied by reference TRBV2 and TRBJ2-3, is EPEVTQTPSHQVTQMGQEVILRCVPISNHLYFYWYRQILGQKVEFLVSFYNNEISEKSEIFDDQFSVERPDGSNFTLKIRSTKLEDSAMYFCASDITDTQYFGPGTRLTVL.

The V gene is TRBV5-1, the J gene TRBJ2-5, with 7 bases lining up with TRBD2. CDR1 is SGHRS, CDR2 YFSETQ, per germline. V shed 2 bases, J shed 7 bases, and the junction held 2 bases outside the gene matches. This CDR3 has 12 residues. CDR3 nucleotides: TGCGCCAGCAGCTTAGGGGAGGGGACCCAGTACTTC. Translated, it gives CASSLGEGTQYF.

The J gene is TRBJ1-3, the V gene TRBV14; D remains ambiguous. V lost 3 bases and J 0 bases, leaving 3 bases between the germline ends. Germline V gene sequence: CDR1 SGHDN, CDR2 FVKESK. The CDR3 covers 13 residues. Here the CDR3 DNA reads TGTGCCAGCAGCCAGTACTCTGGAAACACCATATATTTT. Residues: CASSQYSGNTIYF.

The rearrangement links TRBV19 to TRBJ2-5; 10 positions match TRBD2. CDR1 and CDR2 (germline): LNHDA, SQIVND (reference sequence). The CDR3 runs to 15 residues. V was pared by 5 bases and J by 1 base, with 4 bases of the junction left unmatched. CDR3 in amino acids: CASSLLAGTQETQYF. CDR3 sequence (DNA): TGTGCCAGTAGTCTACTAGCGGGAACCCAAGAGACCCAGTACTTC.

The rearrangement uses TRBV6-5 and TRBJ2-7; 11 nucleotides align to TRBD1. Trimming at V came to 2 bases and at J to 3 bases, leaving 6 bases not matched to a gene. This CDR3 is built from 16 residues. Looked up from germline, CDR1 is MNHEY and CDR2 is SVGAGI. The CDR3 nucleotides read TGTGCCAGCAGTTACCCCTCGGGGACAGGGGGCTACGAGCAGTACTTC. Protein sequence: CASSYPSGTGGYEQYF.

This sequence joins TRBV2 and TRBJ2-1, with TRBD1 matching 10 bases. The CDR3 totals 15 residues. CDR1 is SNHLY, CDR2 FYNNEI, per germline. V was pared by 5 bases and J by 7 bases, with 8 bases of the junction left unmatched. CDR3 sequence: CASSYRDRGGNEQFF. The CDR3 region has the DNA TGTGCCAGCAGTTACCGGGACAGGGGTGGGAATGAGCAGTTCTTC.

This chain joins TRBV6-1 and TRBJ2-7, with TRBD1 as a possible D gene (7 bases). The CDR3 is made up of 15 amino acids. The V end lost 4 bases, the J end lost 2 bases, and 15 bases lay between the germline ends. Germline lookup yields CDR1 MNHNS and CDR2 SASEGT. The CDR3 loop is CASSATRGTAYEQYF. In DNA form, the CDR3 reads TGTGCCAGCAGTGCCACCCGCGGGACAGCCTACGAGCAGTACTTC.

The genes are TRBV6-1 and TRBJ2-3, with 12 nucleotides matching TRBD2. This CDR3 is built from 17 residues. V dropped 4 bases and J dropped 2; count of bases not matched to a gene: 7. Germline V gene lookup returns CDR1 MNHNS and CDR2 SASEGT. DNA of the CDR3: TGTGCCAGCAGTGGAGCCGGGACTAGCGGGTACACAGATACGCAGTATTTT. Residues: CASSGAGTSGYTDTQYF.

The chain employs TRBV7-2 and TRBJ2-3, with TRBD1 matching over 7 bases. Per the germline V gene, CDR1 is SGHTA and CDR2 is FQGNSA. The CDR3 covers 14 residues. V trimming: 4 bases; J trimming: 3 bases; junction bases outside the gene matches: 4. The CDR3 loop is CASSSGQRTDTQYF. In DNA, the CDR3 is TGTGCCAGCAGCTCGGGACAGCGAACAGATACGCAGTATTTT. Using reference TRBV7-2 and TRBJ2-3 for the parts outside the CDR3, the full variable domain is GAGVSQSPSNKVTEKGKDVELRCDPISGHTALYWYRQSLGQGLEFLIYFQGNSAPDKSGLPSDRFSAERTGGSVSTLTIQRTQQEDSAVYLCASSSGQRTDTQYFGPGTRLTVL.

This clone was observed a few times. CDR3 sequence reads: CASSEVEGDTQYF. DNA for the CDR3: TGTGCCAGCAGTGAAGTAGAGGGAGATACGCAGTATTTT. The V and J genes are TRBV6-1 and TRBJ2-3; D is possibly TRBD2 (5 bases). Germline CDR1 MNHNS, CDR2 SASEGT. The V and J ends lost 1 base and 5 bases respectively, with 7 bases between them. The CDR3 loop spans 13 amino acids.

The chain recombines TRBV7-9 with TRBJ2-7; D unresolved. V lost 5 bases, J lost 1 base, and 9 bases lay in between. The germline gives CDR1 SEHNR, CDR2 FQNEAQ (reference sequence). This CDR3 spans 13 amino acids. CDR3 sequence reads: CASSPRRSYEQYF. The CDR3 DNA is TGTGCCAGCAGCCCCAGGCGTTCCTACGAGCAGTACTTC. The variable domain in full, with the rest retrieved from reference TRBV7-9 and TRBJ2-7, is DTGVSQNPRHKITKRGQNVTFRCDPISEHNRLYWYRQTLGQGPEFLTYFQNEAQLEKSRLLSDRFSAERPKGSFSTLEIQRTEQGDSAMYLCASSPRRSYEQYFGPGTRLTVT.

The chain joins TRBV29-1 to TRBJ1-1, with D uncertain. The V gene lost 5 bases and the J gene lost 1 base, with 8 bases spanning the gap. Germline V lookup: CDR1 SQVTM, CDR2 ANQGSEA. The CDR3 is made up of 12 amino acids. The CDR3 DNA sequence: TGCAGCGTTTTGCACGGGAACACTGAAGCTTTCTTT. This gives the protein CSVLHGNTEAFF.

CDR3 protein: CASSEWAGKVSEQYF. In DNA form, the CDR3 reads TGTGCCAGCAGTGAATGGGCAGGGAAGGTGTCCGAGCAGTACTTC. The V call is TRBV6-1, the J call TRBJ2-7; a possible D gene is TRBD1 (5 bases). The V end lost 2 bases, the J end lost 6 bases, and 17 bases lay between the germline ends. The CDR3 loop spans 15 amino acids. The germline CDR1 and CDR2 sequences are MNHNS and SASEGT.

The chain carries TRBV5-1 and TRBJ2-1; TRBD2 matches at 14 bases. Germline assignment: CDR1 SGHRS and CDR2 YFSETQ. With V trimmed by 4 bases and J by 8 bases, 2 bases remained unmatched. This CDR3 contains 14 residues. The CDR3 DNA reads as TGCGCCAGCAGCCCGGGACTAGCGGGAGATGAGCAGTTCTTC. Its protein is CASSPGLAGDEQFF.

The chain links TRBV15 to TRBJ2-5; D ambiguous. CDR3 length: 12 amino acids. The germline V and J ends were trimmed by 5 bases and 5 bases, with 9 bases remaining between them. The germline V gene encodes CDR1 LNHNV and CDR2 YYDKDF (reference sequence). This CDR3 reads CATSPSWETQYF. Written as DNA, the CDR3 is TGTGCCACCAGCCCCAGTTGGGAGACCCAGTACTTC.

About this clone itself: In the same sample, other DNA sequences code for this CDR3. This chain links TRBV9 with TRBJ2-2; 10 nucleotides align to TRBD2. This CDR3 contains 16 residues. Germline CDR1 reads SGDLS; CDR2 reads YYNGEE. After removal of 0 bases from V and 4 bases from J, the junction contained 3 bases not matched to a gene. The CDR3 spells CASSVGTSGVTGELFF. For the CDR3, the DNA is TGTGCCAGCAGCGTAGGAACTAGCGGGGTCACCGGGGAGCTGTTTTTT.